Sequencing of this T cell receptor (beta chain) was carried out in a study of blood T cell repertoires in COVID-19. Study background: COVID-19 samples from acute and convalescent phases originated in the United States, Italy and Spain.

The assay was immunoSEQ multiplex PCR, and TCRdb's table has in-frame clones only and misses some. The table has 130,000 or so clones, 82% seen once. J lost 3 bases, V lost 5 bases, and 6 bases had no gene match. CDR1 is LNHDA and CDR2 is SQIVND in the germline V gene (reference sequence). The CDR3 loop spans 15 amino acids. This chain joins TRBV19 and TRBJ2-2, with TRBD2 matching over 7 bases. The clonotype comes from a woman aged 70 to 79 with acute or convalescent COVID-19. The sequenced sample consisted of peripheral blood. CDR3 sequence (DNA): TGTGCCAGTAGTCTAACTAGCGCTGACACCGGGGAGCTGTTTTTT. Its protein product is CASSLTSADTGELFF.